The 13 T cell receptor beta chains below were found in one sample sequenced in a study of cytomegalovirus exposure and HLA in healthy donors. The PCR contained 60 Vbeta and 13 Jbeta primers. This table comes from immunoSEQ multiplex PCR, and its TCRdb copy is limited to in-frame clones, with some not included. This repertoire includes more than 95,000 clones. Sample: PBMCs. Source of these receptors: a man aged 35 to 55 in good health and CMV-seronegative.

The chain carries TRBV9 and TRBJ2-1, with 9 nucleotides matching TRBD2. Trimming took 1 base from V and 6 from J; bases not matched to a gene: 11. The CDR3 loop spans 17 amino acids. Germline CDR1 SGDLS, CDR2 YYNGEE. The CDR3 nucleotides are TGTGCCAGCAGCGTAAGGGGTCGGGGTAGCGGGAGCAATGAGCAGTTCTTC. Protein product: CASSVRGRGSGSNEQFF.

V is TRBV25-1 and J is TRBJ2-6; D perhaps matches TRBD1 (5 bases). V gave up 11 bases and J gave up 0 bases, with 23 bases separating them. Germline V gene lookup returns CDR1 MGHDK and CDR2 SYGVNS. The CDR3 length is 18 residues. The CDR3 sequence is CALLEWTCHNSGANVLTF. The CDR3 coding sequence is TGTGCCCTACTCGAGTGGACATGTCACAACTCTGGGGCCAACGTCCTGACTTTC.

This chain links TRBV7-9 with TRBJ2-3; 11 bases match TRBD1. The CDR3 contains 14 residues. V was pared by 4 bases and J by 7 bases, with 4 bases of the junction left unmatched. Germline CDR1 reads SEHNR; CDR2 reads FQNEAQ (reference sequence). The CDR3 DNA sequence: TGTGCCAGCAGCTACGGACAGGGGGCGAATACGCAGTATTTT. Translation: CASSYGQGANTQYF.

CDR3 region: CASSPDGGPSYEQYF. The CDR3 nucleotides read TGTGCCAGCAGCCCCGACGGAGGTCCATCCTACGAGCAGTACTTC. V is TRBV2 and J is TRBJ2-7; perhaps TRBD2 as D (5 bases). This CDR3 has 15 residues. Germline loops: CDR1 SNHLY, CDR2 FYNNEI. V was pared by 6 bases and J by 1 base, with 16 bases between.

The rearrangement joins TRBV29-1 to TRBJ1-2, with D maybe TRBD1 (6 bases). V was trimmed by 7 bases and J by 4 bases, leaving 10 bases between them. The CDR3 totals 11 residues. Germline V CDR1 and CDR2: SQVTM, ANQGSEA. The CDR3: CSGAGAYGYTF. CDR3 DNA sequence: TGCAGCGGGGCAGGGGCCTATGGCTACACCTTC.

The gene calls are TRBV7-9 and TRBJ1-5; D remains ambiguous. CDR3 size: 13 residues. V dropped 3 bases and J dropped 4 bases, with 7 bases sitting between them. CDR1 is SEHNR, CDR2 FQNEAQ, per germline (reference sequence). For the CDR3, the DNA is TGTGCCAGCAGCTTCGGAGGAAATCAGCCCCAGCATTTT. It is translated as CASSFGGNQPQHF. The full variable domain, completed using reference TRBV7-9 and TRBJ1-5, is DTGVSQNPRHKITKRGQNVTFRCDPISEHNRLYWYRQTLGQGPEFLTYFQNEAQLEKSRLLSDRFSAERPKGSFSTLEIQRTEQGDSAMYLCASSFGGNQPQHFGDGTRLSIL.

J is TRBJ2-5 and V is TRBV29-1; TRBD2 is a possible D gene (6 bases). The CDR3 sequence is 14 residues long. V was cut by 2 bases and J by 5 bases, with 15 bases left in between. Looked up from germline, CDR1 is SQVTM and CDR2 is ANQGSEA. The CDR3 nucleotides read TGCAGCGTTGAACGGGCGGGGCTACGGGAGACCCAGTACTTC. Translated: CSVERAGLRETQYF. Combining the CDR3 with reference TRBV29-1 and TRBJ2-5 gives the whole variable domain SAVISQKPSRDICQRGTSLTIQCQVDSQVTMMFWYRQQPGQSLTLIATANQGSEATYESGFVIDKFPISRPNLTFSTLTVSNMSPEDSSIYLCSVERAGLRETQYFGPGTRLLVL.

V usage is TRBV5-1 and J usage is TRBJ2-1; D remains ambiguous. The CDR3 sequence is 17 residues long. Per the germline V gene, CDR1 is SGHRS and CDR2 is YFSETQ. V was trimmed by 0 bases and J by 0 bases, leaving 13 bases between them. The CDR3 DNA sequence: TGCGCCAGCAGCTTGGCCATTGGCGGTGGCTCCTACAATGAGCAGTTCTTC. Amino acids: CASSLAIGGGSYNEQFF.

The chain joins TRBV30 to TRBJ1-5, with TRBD1 matching 11 bases. Germline V gene sequence: CDR1 GTSNPN, CDR2 SVGIG (reference sequence). The ends lost 2 bases at V and 0 bases at J; junction bases unmatched: 9. The length of the CDR3 is 18 residues. The CDR3 DNA sequence: TGTGCCTGGAGTCGGGACAGGGGGTCACGGCTTAGCAATCAGCCCCAGCATTTT. Translating gives CAWSRDRGSRLSNQPQHF. The complete variable domain, with remaining parts taken from reference TRBV30 and TRBJ1-5, reads SQTIHQWPATLVQPVGSPLSLECTVEGTSNPNLYWYRQAAGRGLQLLFYSVGIGQISSEVPQNLSASRPQDRQFILSSKKLLLSDSGFYLCAWSRDRGSRLSNQPQHFGDGTRLSIL.

CDR3 coding DNA: TGTGCCAGCAGTCCGACCGCGGGACTCATAGGCTACGAGCAGTACTTC. Its protein product is CASSPTAGLIGYEQYF. This chain uses TRBV27 with TRBJ2-7, with D maybe TRBD2 (6 bases). The germline CDR1 and CDR2 sequences are MNHEY and SMNVEV (reference sequence). CDR3 length equals 16 residues. V lost 5 bases and J 3 bases, leaving 20 bases between the germline ends.

The J gene is TRBJ1-2, the V gene TRBV11-3, with D perhaps matching TRBD1 (5 bases). CDR1 is SGHNT and CDR2 is YENEEA in the germline V gene. The V end lost 5 bases, the J end lost 8 bases, and 21 bases lay between the germline ends. The CDR3 loop spans 15 amino acids. CDR3 amino acids: CASSPEFGGLGGYTF. In nucleotides, the CDR3 is TGTGCCAGCAGCCCCGAGTTCGGGGGACTAGGCGGCTACACCTTC.

The gene calls are TRBV29-1 and TRBJ2-2; weak D call: TRBD1 (6 bases). V was trimmed by 3 bases and J by 1 base, leaving 6 bases between them. The CDR3 loop spans 13 amino acids. The germline V gene encodes CDR1 SQVTM and CDR2 ANQGSEA. CDR3 residues: CSVEGQNTGELFF. As DNA, the CDR3 is TGCAGCGTTGAGGGACAGAACACCGGGGAGCTGTTTTTT.

The J gene is TRBJ1-5, the V gene TRBV6-4; D gene unclear. Germline loops: CDR1 MRHNA, CDR2 SNTAGT. The V and J ends lost 6 bases and 3 bases respectively, with 18 bases between them. The CDR3 is 16 residues long. CDR3 nucleotides: TGTGCCAGCAGGACGGGAGGAAGAGCCACCAATCAGCCCCAGCATTTT. Translating gives CASRTGGRATNQPQHF.